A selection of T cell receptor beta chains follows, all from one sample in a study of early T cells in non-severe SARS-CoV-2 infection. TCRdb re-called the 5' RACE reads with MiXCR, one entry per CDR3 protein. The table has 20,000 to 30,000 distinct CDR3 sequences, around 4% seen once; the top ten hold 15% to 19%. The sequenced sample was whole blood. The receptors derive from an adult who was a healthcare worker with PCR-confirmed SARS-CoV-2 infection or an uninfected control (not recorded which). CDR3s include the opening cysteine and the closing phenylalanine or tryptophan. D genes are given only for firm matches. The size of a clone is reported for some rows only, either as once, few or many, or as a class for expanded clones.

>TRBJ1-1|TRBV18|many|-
TGTGCCAGCTCCGGATGGGGTGTTAACACTGAAGCTTTCTTT
CASSGWGVNTEAFF
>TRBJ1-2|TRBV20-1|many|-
TGCAGTGCTAGAGGGCATCGGGGATATGGCTACACCTTC
CSARGHRGYGYTF
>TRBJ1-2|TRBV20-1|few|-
TGCAGTGCCCTTCCAATCGGGACCTCCTATGGCTACACCTTC
CSALPIGTSYGYTF
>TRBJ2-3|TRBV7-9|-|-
TGTGCCAGCAGCTTATCGCAGGGCTCAGATACGCAGTATTTT
CASSLSQGSDTQYF
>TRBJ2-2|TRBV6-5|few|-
TGTGCCAGCAGTTACTACAGGGGAGGTGTCGGGGAGCTGTTTTTT
CASSYYRGGVGELFF
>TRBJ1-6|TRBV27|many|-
TGTGCCAGCACCCGAATGGGCTCCTATAATTCACCCCTCCACTTT
CASTRMGSYNSPLHF
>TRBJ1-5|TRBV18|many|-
TGTGCCAGCTCATGGTGGCGCAGCAATCAGCCCCAGCATTTT
CASSWWRSNQPQHF
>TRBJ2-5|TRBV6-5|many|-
TGTGCCAGCAGCAAAGAAGGGACCCAGTACTTC
CASSKEGTQYF
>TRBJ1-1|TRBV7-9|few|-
TGTGCCAGCCTCACAGGGAGTCTCGCTGAAGCTTTCTTT
CASLTGSLAEAFF
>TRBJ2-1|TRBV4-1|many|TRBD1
TGCGCCAGCAGCCAAGACAGGGGGCCGGTTGAGCAGTTCTTC
CASSQDRGPVEQFF
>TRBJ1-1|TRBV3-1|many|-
TGTGCCAGCAGCCAAGACGGGCCGGGAGGTAACACTGAAGCTTTCTTT
CASSQDGPGGNTEAFF
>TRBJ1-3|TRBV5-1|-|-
TGCGCCAGCAGCTTGGAACCCTCCGACAGCCTCTCTGGAAACACCATATATTTT
CASSLEPSDSLSGNTIYF
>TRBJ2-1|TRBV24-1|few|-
TGTGCCACCAGTGTAGTTGGGCGGAATGAGCAGTTCTTC
CATSVVGRNEQFF
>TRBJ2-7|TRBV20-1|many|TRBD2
TGCAGTGCCATCCCTGCGGCCAGCGGGGGGTCCTACGAGCAGTACTTC
CSAIPAASGGSYEQYF
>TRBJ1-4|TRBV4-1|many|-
TGCGCCAGCAGCTTGGGACTCAGAATGCAAAAACTGTTTTTT
CASSLGLRMQKLFF
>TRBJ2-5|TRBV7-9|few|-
TGTGCCAGCAGCCCCTCTGCGGAGACCCAGTACTTC
CASSPSAETQYF
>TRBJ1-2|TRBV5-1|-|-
TGCGCCAGCAGCTCCGGAGGAGGCCTGACATATGGCTACACCTTC
CASSSGGGLTYGYTF
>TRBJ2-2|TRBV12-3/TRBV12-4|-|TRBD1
TGTGCCAGCACCAGGACAGGGACGCCTTTGGGCACCGGGGAGCTGTTTTTT
CASTRTGTPLGTGELFF
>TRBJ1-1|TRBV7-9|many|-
TGTGCCAGCAGCTTAGAAAGGGCTAGTGGTGAAGCTTTCTTT
CASSLERASGEAFF
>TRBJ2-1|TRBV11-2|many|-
TGTGCCAGCAGCTTAGGCTCCCTCTCAAGGTCCAATGAGCAGTTCTTC
CASSLGSLSRSNEQFF
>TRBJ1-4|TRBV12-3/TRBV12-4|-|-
TGTGCCAGCAGTCAGGGAGGGACGACGGGTGAAAAACTGTTTTTT
CASSQGGTTGEKLFF
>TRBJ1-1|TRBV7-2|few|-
TGTGCCAGCACCCTACAGGCAGCGGTCGCTGAAGCTTTCTTT
CASTLQAAVAEAFF
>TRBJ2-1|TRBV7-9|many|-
TGTGCCAGTCAGGAGGGGGGCCCAAGTGAGCAGTTCTTC
CASQEGGPSEQFF
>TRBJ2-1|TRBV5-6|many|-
TGTGCCAGCAGCCCCACTCTTTACTACAATGAGCAGTTCTTC
CASSPTLYYNEQFF
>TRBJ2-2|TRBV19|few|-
TGTGCCAGTAGTATCCCTAGACTAGTGCGGCCCACCGGGGAGCTGTTTTTT
CASSIPRLVRPTGELFF
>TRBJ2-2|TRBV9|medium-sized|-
TGTGCCAGCAGCGTAGCTCCGGCAGTCAACACCGGGGAGCTGTTTTTT
CASSVAPAVNTGELFF
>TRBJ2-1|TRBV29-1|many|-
TGCAGCGTTCGGCGGCGATACAATGAGCAGTTCTTC
CSVRRRYNEQFF
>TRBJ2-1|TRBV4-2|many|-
TGTGCCAGCAGCCAAGCGAGAGCTAGCGACAATGAGCAGTTCTTC
CASSQARASDNEQFF
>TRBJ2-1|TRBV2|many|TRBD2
TGTGCCAGCAGTGTGGGGCTAGCGGGGGGCCACTCCTACAATGAGCAGTTCTTC
CASSVGLAGGHSYNEQFF
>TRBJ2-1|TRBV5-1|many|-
TGCGCCAGCAGGTGGAGGGAGAACAATGAGCAGTTCTTC
CASRWRENNEQFF
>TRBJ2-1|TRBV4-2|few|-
TGTGCCAGCAGCCAAGTGGGCGGGGGCGAGTACAATGAGCAGTTCTTC
CASSQVGGGEYNEQFF
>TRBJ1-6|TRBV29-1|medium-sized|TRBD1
TGCAGCGTTCAGGGGGGGTATAATTCACCCCTCCACTTT
CSVQGGYNSPLHF
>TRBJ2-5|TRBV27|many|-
TGTGCCAGCGGACGACATGGCCAAGAGACCCAGTACTTC
CASGRHGQETQYF
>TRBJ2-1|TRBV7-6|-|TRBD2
TGTGCCAGCAGCTTACCCAGCGGGGGGAGTGAGCAGTTCTTC
CASSLPSGGSEQFF
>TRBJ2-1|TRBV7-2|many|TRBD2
TGTGCCAGCAGCTTACCCCGCGGGGGGGCCGTAAATGAGCAGTTCTTC
CASSLPRGGAVNEQFF
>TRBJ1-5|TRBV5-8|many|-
TGTGCCAGCAGCCCTCGTGACTATAGCAATCAGCCCCAGCATTTT
CASSPRDYSNQPQHF
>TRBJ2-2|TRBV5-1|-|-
TGCGCCAGCAGCTTCGGGAGACTACGATCCGGGGAGCTGTTTTTT
CASSFGRLRSGELFF
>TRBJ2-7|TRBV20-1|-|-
TGCAGTGCTAGAGGTCTCTACAGCGATTACGAGCAGTACTTC
CSARGLYSDYEQYF
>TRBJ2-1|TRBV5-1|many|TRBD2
TGCGCCAGCGGACTAGCGGGGGGGAATGAGCAGTTCTTC
CASGLAGGNEQFF
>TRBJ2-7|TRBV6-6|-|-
TGTGCCAGCAGGGTCCACAGGGATAGCGACGAGCAGTACTTC
CASRVHRDSDEQYF
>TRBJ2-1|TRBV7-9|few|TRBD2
TGTGCCAGCAGCGCAGGACTAGGCAATGAGCAGTTCTTC
CASSAGLGNEQFF
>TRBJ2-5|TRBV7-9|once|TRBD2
TGTGCCAGCGAAAGTAGCGGGGGGATGACCCAGTACTTC
CASESSGGMTQYF
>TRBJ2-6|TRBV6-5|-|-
TGTGCCAGCACCCTTTTATCTGGGGACAACGTCCTGACTTTC
CASTLLSGDNVLTF
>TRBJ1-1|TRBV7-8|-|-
TGTGCCAGCAACTCATATCGTTTTGGGAGAATCAGTCTCACTGAAGCTTTCTTT
CASNSYRFGRISLTEAFF
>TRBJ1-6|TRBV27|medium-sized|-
TGTGCCAGCAGCCCACCAGGATCACCCCTCCACTTT
CASSPPGSPLHF